Listed here are 20 T cell receptor beta chains from one sample, sequenced in a study of CXCR3-negative and CXCR3-positive naive CD8 T cells. In preparing the TRB cDNA libraries, 5' RACE with UMI labels was used. TCRdb derives one entry per CDR3 protein from the 5' RACE reads, leaving out DNA. Its listing shows some 130,000 distinct CDR3 sequences. Specimen: naive CXCR3- CD8+ T cells from blood. Subset given: CD45RO-CCR7+CD27+CD95- naive CD8+ T cells lacking CXCR3 (TNR3-). The receptors stem from a human donor in good health. Some clones in this sample may be carry-over from other donors' samples.

The chain carries TRBV28 and TRBJ2-7; without DNA, the TCRdb call of TRBD1 cannot be checked. The CDR3 length is 13 residues. In germline, CDR1 is MDHEN, CDR2 SYDVKM. CDR3 residues: CASSTTGTGEQYF.

The chain's CDR3 is CASSFARTGELFF. The gene calls are TRBV12-3 or TRBV12-4 and TRBJ2-2. The CDR3 has 13 residues.

The rearrangement joins TRBV5-1 to TRBJ2-7; no DNA is available, so the TRBD1 call from TCRdb remains unchecked. In germline, CDR1 is SGHRS, CDR2 YFSETQ. This CDR3 region has 15 residues. Here the CDR3 reads CASSLTYQGAVEQYF. Based on the CDR3 plus reference TRBV5-1 and TRBJ2-7, the full variable domain is KAGVTQTPRYLIKTRGQQVTLSCSPISGHRSVSWYQQTPGQGLQFLFEYFSETQRNKGNFPGRFSGRQFSNSRSEMNVSTLELGDSALYLCASSLTYQGAVEQYFGPGTRLTVT.

The V gene is TRBV29-1, the J gene TRBJ1-5. Looked up from germline, CDR1 is SQVTM and CDR2 is ANQGSEA. There are 13 residues in the CDR3. The CDR3: CSVEEGGDQPQHF.

The chain links TRBV12-3 or TRBV12-4 to TRBJ2-7. CDR3 length equals 12 residues. The CDR3 spells CASSLSQSEQYF.

The chain uses TRBV27 and TRBJ2-1; TCRdb's assignment of TRBD2 cannot be checked, as there is no DNA. CDR3 length equals 13 residues. In germline, CDR1 is MNHEY, CDR2 SMNVEV (reference sequence). The CDR3 reads CASSLYEGDEQFF.

This chain joins TRBV12-3 or TRBV12-4 and TRBJ2-3; TCRdb's D call, TRBD2, is unchecked because there is no DNA. There are 15 residues in the CDR3. The CDR3 here is CASRISSGRTDTQYF.

The chain couples TRBV4-3 to TRBJ2-5. The germline V gene encodes CDR1 LGHNA and CDR2 YSLEER. The CDR3 runs to 16 residues. This CDR3 reads CASSQDLGTIQETQYF.

The rearrangement links TRBV6-6 to TRBJ2-7. CDR1 MNHNY and CDR2 SVGAGI come from the germline V gene (reference sequence). The CDR3 loop spans 11 amino acids. CDR3 amino acids: CASSYGPEHYF.

The CDR3 loop reads CASSQDHLAGAGETQYF. This sequence joins TRBV4-2 and TRBJ2-5; TCRdb returns TRBD2, unconfirmable since there is no DNA. The germline gives CDR1 LGHNA, CDR2 YNFKEQ. This CDR3 spans 17 amino acids.

The chain has TRBV12-3 or TRBV12-4 and TRBJ2-3; TCRdb proposes TRBD1, but this gene call is untestable without DNA. The CDR3 is 17 residues long. CDR3 sequence: CASSFGPQPGDTDTQYF.

The chain is built from TRBV29-1 and TRBJ1-1; TCRdb lists TRBD1, though no DNA is available to test this call. This CDR3 has 14 amino acids. Germline CDR1 reads SQVTM; CDR2 reads ANQGSEA. CDR3: CSVLGGLKNTEAFF.

The V and J genes are TRBV12-3 or TRBV12-4 and TRBJ1-1; the TCRdb call, TRBD1, lacks DNA for checking. The CDR3 sequence is 11 residues long. This chain's CDR3 is CASTWTGTAFF.

The rearrangement joins TRBV7-6 to TRBJ2-1; TCRdb's assignment of TRBD1 cannot be checked, as there is no DNA. From germline, CDR1 is SGHVS and CDR2 FNYEAQ. The CDR3 consists of 17 residues. CDR3 amino acids: CASSLRAAPGGTSEQFF.

V is TRBV18 and J is TRBJ1-2; with no DNA, the TCRdb D assignment of TRBD1 cannot be verified. From germline, CDR1 is KGHSH and CDR2 LQKENI. CDR3 size: 16 residues. The CDR3: CASSPPPDPGPGGYTF.

This chain uses TRBV29-1 with TRBJ2-6; TCRdb designates TRBD1, a call that cannot be tested without DNA. This CDR3 has 16 residues. Germline lookup yields CDR1 SQVTM and CDR2 ANQGSEA. CDR3: CSAGQPGSSGANVLTF. Full variable domain (rest looked up from reference TRBV29-1 and TRBJ2-6): SAVISQKPSRDICQRGTSLTIQCQVDSQVTMMFWYRQQPGQSLTLIATANQGSEATYESGFVIDKFPISRPNLTFSTLTVSNMSPEDSSIYLCSAGQPGSSGANVLTFGAGSRLTVL.

V and J are TRBV28 and TRBJ2-5; TCRdb's D call of TRBD2 is untestable without DNA. The CDR3 spans 14 residues. Germline values: CDR1 MDHEN, CDR2 SYDVKM. CDR3: CASSEEGTRGTQYF.

The V gene is TRBV27, the J gene TRBJ2-3. This CDR3 spans 14 amino acids. Germline CDR1 is MNHEY and CDR2 is SMNVEV (reference sequence). This CDR3 is CASSLGVFTDTQYF.

V gene TRBV2 combines with J gene TRBJ2-7; lacking DNA, the TRBD2 call made by TCRdb goes unchecked. The CDR3 consists of 14 residues. Germline CDR1 SNHLY, CDR2 FYNNEI. Here the CDR3 reads CASSVGSRGYEQYF.

The V call is TRBV12-3 or TRBV12-4, the J call TRBJ1-2; as DNA is missing, the TRBD1 call by TCRdb cannot be tested. This CDR3 region has 16 residues. The CDR3 is CASSLFPNGGNYGYTF.